This note documents a single T cell receptor (beta chain) sequence. The target antigen is unknown. This sample is part of a study of a mutant IDH1 vaccine in newly diagnosed glioma. Study-level background: Sex among treated patients split about 60% male, around 38% female; mean age was approximately 38 years. Study-level findings and limits: Changes in the top peripheral T cell clonotypes seemingly had no bearing on pseudoprogression.

Described time point: week 35, safety follow-up. With topical imiquimod, each dose of the vaccine consisted of 300 ug of mutant IDH1 20-mer peptide. Method: immunoSEQ multiplex PCR; TCRdb's copy keeps in-frame clones and lacks some. The data contain tens of thousands of clones, 81% of them seen just once; the ten biggest clones take up more than 4.5%. This TCR derives from a woman between 40 and 55 years old with glioma. Some clones in this sample may be carry-over from other donors' samples. The sample in question was PBMCs, obtained from a glioma patient whose treatment included an IDH1 peptide vaccine.

The CDR3 loop is CASRLTGGRGYTF. The CDR3 DNA sequence: TGTGCCAGCAGATTAACGGGGGGTCGAGGCTACACCTTC. This chain connects TRBV5-8 to TRBJ1-2; D is perhaps TRBD1 (5 bases). This CDR3 spans 13 amino acids. V was trimmed by 5 bases and J by 8 bases, leaving 16 bases between them. CDR1 SGHTS and CDR2 YDEGEE come from the germline V gene.